These 20 T cell receptor beta chains came from one sample sequenced in a study of vaccination effects on CD4 cells after COVID-19 (dated by TCRdb to between 2022 and 2023). In the ViraFEST assay, PBMC were stimulated with viral peptide pools, and antigen-specific CD4+ T cell clonotypes were then identified by expansion using TCR sequencing. After about 10 days of culture, CD4+ T cells were isolated with the EasySep CD4+ T cell isolation kit. None of the healthy vaccine recipients had a prior SARS-CoV-2 infection, which was confirmed by nucleocapsid antibody tests that came back negative both before and after vaccination. The library was produced with the immunoSEQ multiplex PCR assay. TCRdb provides this immuneACCESS table in a form limited to in-frame rearrangements. Some clones are lacking; in checked studies, under half of them reflect an unresolved V gene, and why the rest are absent is not known. The sample records 55,000 to 80,000 clones, 80% of which are singletons. Over 9% of the sample is taken by the ten largest.

Antigen specificity for these receptors is unknown. Material: CD4+ T cells from PBMCs cultured with SARS-CoV-2 spike peptides, obtained before COVID-19 vaccination. According to the study, the label for this sample's cell subset or site signals: SARS-CoV-2 spike overlapping peptide pool stimulation. The receptors come from a human donor who received a COVID-19 vaccine.

V is TRBV3-1 (or the pseudogene TRBV3-2) and J is TRBJ1-1; D unresolved. This CDR3 contains 12 residues. Germline CDR1 and CDR2: LGHDT and YNNKEL (reference sequence). Trimming stripped 0 bases from V and 6 bases from J, with 5 bases between. DNA of the CDR3: TGTGCCAGCAGCCAAGAACAAGCTGAAGCTTTCTTT. It encodes CASSQEQAEAFF.

The V and J genes are TRBV7-3 and TRBJ2-2; tentative D call: TRBD2 (5 bases). V was shortened by 6 bases and J by 5 bases, with 13 bases between the two germline ends. In germline, CDR1 is SGHTA, CDR2 FQGTGA. The CDR3 totals 14 residues. In nucleotides, the CDR3 is TGTGCCAGCAGTGACATGGGCGGGACCGGGGAGCTGTTTTTT. Its protein product is CASSDMGGTGELFF.

The rearrangement joins TRBV18 to TRBJ2-1; the match to TRBD2 covers 11 bases. There are 15 residues in the CDR3. Germline V gives CDR1 KGHSH, CDR2 LQKENI. With V trimmed by 7 bases and J by 1 base, 3 bases remained unmatched. The CDR3 bases are TGTGCCAGCTGTAGCGGGGGGGTATCCTACAATGAGCAGTTCTTC. This codes for CASCSGGVSYNEQFF.

There are a few counts of this clone. The rearrangement joins TRBV18 to TRBJ2-5; no clear D. CDR1 is KGHSH and CDR2 is LQKENI in the germline V gene. The CDR3 length is 13 residues. Trimming cost V 2 bases and J 4 bases, with 8 bases left between them. The CDR3 nucleotides read TGTGCCAGCTCACCAGGGGTCCGAGAGACCCAGTACTTC. Protein sequence: CASSPGVRETQYF.

Remarks on this clone: Within the sample, other DNA sequences also encode this same CDR3. The chain's CDR3 is CASSFSGGADTQYF. For the CDR3, the DNA is TGTGCCAGCAGCTTTAGCGGGGGAGCGGATACGCAGTATTTT. The V and J genes are TRBV7-2 and TRBJ2-3; 9 nucleotides match TRBD2. This CDR3 is 14 amino acids long. Trimming took 3 bases from V and 6 from J; bases not matched to a gene: 4. The germline V gene encodes CDR1 SGHTA and CDR2 FQGNSA.

The chain uses TRBV7-2 and TRBJ1-2; weak D call: TRBD1 (6 bases). From germline, CDR1 is SGHTA and CDR2 FQGNSA. Between the trimmed V and J ends, which lost 5 bases and 10 bases, there was a span of 17 bases. CDR3 size: 13 residues. DNA for the CDR3: TGTGCCAGCAGCACAAGGCGAGAGGGGGACTACACCTTC. It encodes CASSTRREGDYTF.

The J gene is TRBJ1-6, the V gene TRBV7-2, with D possibly matching TRBD1 (5 bases). The germline gives CDR1 SGHTA, CDR2 FQGNSA. The V end was cut by 4 bases, the J end by 7 bases, with 14 bases between. This CDR3 is built from 15 residues. This chain's CDR3 is CASSSGGGVNSPLHF. Here the CDR3 DNA reads TGTGCCAGCAGCTCGGGGGGGGGAGTGAATTCACCCCTCCACTTT.

J is TRBJ2-5 and V is TRBV18; D may be TRBD1 (5 bases). Trimming pared 2 bases from V and 6 bases from J, leaving 16 bases between. The CDR3 runs 15 residues. Germline V gives CDR1 KGHSH, CDR2 LQKENI. The chain's CDR3 is CASSPTDAGIKTQYF. CDR3 DNA sequence: TGTGCCAGCTCACCAACAGATGCAGGGATCAAGACCCAGTACTTC.

The chain combines TRBV21-1 with TRBJ2-2; TRBD2, the table's D call, was not compared with the DNA. TRBV21-1 is reported as a pseudogene. The CDR3 covers 16 residues. The CDR3 nucleotides read TGTGCCATCTCAGTTTGGGGTAGCGGGGATGCCGGGGAGCTGTTTTTT. It yields the protein CAISVWGSGDAGELFF.

This clone was counted a single time. The V gene is TRBV10-3, the J gene TRBJ2-2; TRBD2 matches 10 bases. V dropped 7 bases and J dropped 6; count of bases not matched to a gene: 8. CDR1 and CDR2 (germline): ENHRY, SYGVKD. This CDR3 spans 15 amino acids. The CDR3 region is CAIKRGLAGAGELFF. For the CDR3, the DNA is TGTGCCATCAAGCGGGGGCTAGCGGGGGCCGGGGAGCTGTTTTTT.

This sequence joins TRBV4-3 and TRBJ1-5, with D unclear. CDR1 is LGHNA, CDR2 YSLEER, per germline. Trimming pared 2 bases from V and 3 bases from J, leaving 17 bases between. The CDR3 length is 17 residues. The CDR3, as DNA: TGCGCCAGCAGCCAATCGCCGGGGAGTTTATACAATCAGCCCCAGCATTTT. This codes for CASSQSPGSLYNQPQHF.

V usage is TRBV28 and J usage is TRBJ1-6; D remains unclear. Trimming pared 3 bases from V and 5 bases from J, leaving 14 bases between. CDR3 length: 16 amino acids. CDR1 is MDHEN, CDR2 SYDVKM, per germline. CDR3 amino acids: CASSLYRRPNNSPLHF. As DNA, the CDR3 is TGTGCCAGCAGTTTGTACCGCCGACCTAATAATTCACCCCTCCACTTT.

V usage is TRBV6-5 and J usage is TRBJ1-6; TRBD1 might be the D (5 bases). V dropped 6 bases and J dropped 6 bases, with 15 bases sitting between them. The CDR3 sequence is 15 residues long. Germline lookup yields CDR1 MNHEY and CDR2 SVGAGI. The CDR3 here is CASRIQVNTNSPLHF. CDR3 in DNA: TGTGCCAGCAGGATACAGGTTAACACTAATTCACCCCTCCACTTT.

This clone has only one observation. The chain is built from TRBV27 and TRBJ2-5, with TRBD1 identical over 9 bases. The CDR3 spans 15 residues. Trimming removed 6 bases from V and 2 bases from J; junction bases left unmatched: 7. Germline-derived CDR1 and CDR2 are MNHEY and SMNVEV (reference sequence). CDR3 sequence reads: CASRPLGQGQETQYF. The CDR3 DNA reads as TGTGCCAGCAGGCCCCTGGGACAGGGTCAAGAGACCCAGTACTTC.

J is TRBJ1-1 and V is TRBV5-1, with a possible D match to TRBD1 (5 bases). This CDR3 is 18 amino acids long. CDR1 is SGHRS and CDR2 is YFSETQ in the germline V gene. Trimming took 0 bases from V and 1 from J, leaving 19 bases between them. For the CDR3, the DNA is TGCGCCAGCAGCTTGGCCTCGCAGGGTACCCGCCCGAACACTGAAGCTTTCTTT. Translating gives CASSLASQGTRPNTEAFF.

The chain employs TRBV7-3 and TRBJ1-1, with D unclear. This CDR3 comprises 15 residues. V lost 4 bases and J 7 bases, leaving 19 bases between the germline ends. Germline CDR1 reads SGHTA; CDR2 reads FQGTGA. The CDR3 DNA is TGTGCCAGCAGCTCGCGACACGGGCTAGGGATTGAAGCTTTCTTT. This sequence encodes CASSSRHGLGIEAFF.

V is TRBV6-5 and J is TRBJ1-1; D remains unclear. This CDR3 is 13 amino acids long. Trimming removed 6 bases from V and 4 bases from J, with 12 bases in between. Germline V CDR1 and CDR2: MNHEY, SVGAGI. CDR3 loop: CASSVIKGTEAFF. The CDR3, as DNA: TGTGCCAGCAGCGTTATCAAGGGCACTGAAGCTTTCTTT.

The chain joins TRBV5-1 to TRBJ1-4; D is unresolved. The V gene's germline CDR1 is SGHRS and CDR2 YFSETQ. Trimming left V 2 bases short and J 7 bases short, with 15 bases between. The CDR3 runs to 15 residues. CDR3 nucleotides: TGCGCCAGCAGCTTATCCGGTTCGGTGTCTGAAAAACTGTTTTTT. Protein product: CASSLSGSVSEKLFF.

The gene calls are TRBV28 and TRBJ2-5; 10 bases agree with TRBD2. Germline V gene data show CDR1 as MDHEN and CDR2 as SYDVKM. V gave up 7 bases and J gave up 7 bases; unmatched junction bases: 9. The CDR3 runs to 14 residues. CDR3 nucleotide sequence: TGTGCCAGCACCTCTAGCGGGGGCTCGGGGACCCAGTACTTC. This translates into CASTSSGGSGTQYF.

This clone was observed once. This sequence joins TRBV5-8 and TRBJ2-1; 11 bases are shared with TRBD1. Trimming removed 4 bases from V and 6 bases from J; junction bases left unmatched: 6. CDR1 and CDR2 (germline): SGHTS, YDEGEE. The CDR3 has 15 amino acids. The DNA of the CDR3 is TGTGCCAGCAGCCCCCGGGACAGGGGGGCCAATGAGCAGTTCTTC. Amino acids: CASSPRDRGANEQFF.